This is a list of T cell receptor beta chains from one sample in a study of blood T cell repertoires in COVID-19. Only in-frame clones appear in the TCRdb table, and some are missing; sequencing was by immunoSEQ multiplex PCR. The sample shows more than 200,000 clones, about 84% of them seen only once. The sample was PBMCs or T cells enriched from blood (not recorded which). These receptors were taken from a woman aged 35 to 49 with acute COVID-19. Both conserved end residues are part of each CDR3. The order of the fields is D gene, clone size, V gene, J gene, CDR3 protein, CDR3 DNA. The D gene is left open where the match is weak. Some rows mark clone size as missing; the rest say once, few, many or name a class of expanded clone.

TRBD1	.	TRBV29-1	TRBJ1-2	CSVEGTGDANYGYTF	TGCAGCGTTGAGGGGACAGGGGACGCGAACTATGGCTACACCTTC
TRBD1	.	TRBV29-1	TRBJ1-2	CSVPLTGNYGYTF	TGCAGCGTACCCTTGACAGGGAACTATGGCTACACCTTC
TRBD1	.	TRBV28	TRBJ1-2	CASSAPRQGGWGYTF	TGTGCCAGCAGTGCCCCGAGACAGGGGGGTTGGGGCTACACCTTC
TRBD1	few	TRBV2	TRBJ1-6	CASSELLRAFGDRVNSPLHF	TGTGCCAGCAGTGAACTTCTTAGGGCTTTTGGGGACAGGGTGAATTCACCCCTCCACTTT
.	few	TRBV19	TRBJ2-7	CASSIRGYEQYF	TGTGCCAGTAGTATTAGGGGATACGAGCAGTACTTC
.	.	TRBV6-2/TRBV6-3	TRBJ2-1	CASSYRHAGAGDEQFF	TGTGCCAGCAGTTATCGCCATGCGGGGGCGGGCGATGAGCAGTTCTTC
.	once	TRBV7-7	TRBJ2-2	CASSSTQGFAGELFF	TGTGCTAGCAGCTCAACCCAGGGTTTTGCCGGGGAGCTGTTTTTT
TRBD2	.	TRBV5-4	TRBJ2-3	CASRISGGTTTDTQYF	TGTGCCAGCAGGATAAGCGGGGGGACTACCACAGATACGCAGTATTTT
TRBD1	.	TRBV4-3	TRBJ1-5	CASSQENTGVQPQHF	TGCGCCAGCAGCCAAGAAAATACAGGGGTTCAGCCCCAGCATTTT
.	.	TRBV6-5	TRBJ2-2	CASSYFRGNTGELFF	TGTGCCAGCAGTTATTTCAGGGGCAACACCGGGGAGCTGTTTTTT
.	.	TRBV19	TRBJ1-2	CASTPPPGAQKGYTF	TGTGCCAGTACTCCTCCCCCAGGGGCACAAAAGGGCTACACCTTC
.	.	TRBV3-1/TRBV3-2	TRBJ2-2	CASSQSRGISNTGELFF	TGTGCCAGCAGCCAATCCAGGGGAATTTCGAACACCGGGGAGCTGTTTTTT
TRBD1	.	TRBV6-5	TRBJ2-7	CASSYSQGAYVQYF	TGTGCCAGCAGTTACTCGCAGGGGGCTTACGTGCAGTACTTC
.	.	TRBV6-1	TRBJ1-5	CASAKPDQPQHF	TGTGCCAGCGCTAAGCCCGATCAGCCCCAGCATTTT
TRBD2	.	TRBV14	TRBJ2-1	CASSPRTSGVGTEQFF	TGTGCCAGCAGCCCCAGGACTAGCGGGGTAGGGACTGAGCAGTTCTTC
.	.	TRBV7-3	TRBJ2-3	CASSLLAPGSTDTQYF	TGTGCCAGCAGCCTCCTCGCACCAGGTTCCACAGATACGCAGTATTTT
.	.	TRBV2	TRBJ1-1	CASFEDLNTEAFF	TGTGCCAGCTTTGAGGATTTGAACACTGAAGCTTTCTTT
TRBD2	.	TRBV11-1	TRBJ2-3	CASSWGRGGGTDTQYF	TGTGCCAGCAGCTGGGGCCGGGGGGGAGGCACAGATACGCAGTATTTT
.	.	TRBV5-1	TRBJ2-2	CASSLSPAGELFF	TGCGCCAGCAGCTTGTCCCCTGCCGGGGAGCTGTTTTTT
.	once	TRBV19	TRBJ1-1	CASNSQVISLNEAFF	TGTGCCAGTAACTCACAGGTTATTTCCCTCAATGAAGCTTTCTTT
.	.	TRBV3-1/TRBV3-2	TRBJ2-3	CASSSRQRDTQYF	TGTGCCAGCAGCTCCAGACAGAGAGATACGCAGTATTTT
TRBD1	once	TRBV18	TRBJ1-1	CASSRTGEQNTEAFF	TGTGCCAGCTCACGAACAGGGGAACAGAACACTGAAGCTTTCTTT
.	.	TRBV24-1	TRBJ2-6	CATSDQRFSGANVLTF	TGTGCCACCAGTGACCAGAGGTTCTCTGGGGCCAACGTCCTGACTTTC
TRBD2	.	TRBV9	TRBJ2-3	CASSVSGTADTQYF	TGTGCCAGCAGCGTTAGCGGGACGGCAGATACGCAGTATTTT
.	.	TRBV4-2	TRBJ1-4	CASSQPQVGGNEKLFF	TGTGCCAGCAGCCAACCCCAGGTGGGGGGAAATGAAAAACTGTTTTTT
TRBD1	.	TRBV6-2/TRBV6-3	TRBJ1-1	CASSPRVDRANTEAFF	TGTGCCAGCAGTCCCCGGGTGGACAGGGCGAACACTGAAGCTTTCTTT
.	.	TRBV2	TRBJ1-1	CASFGGMNTEAFF	TGTGCCAGCTTCGGGGGTATGAACACTGAAGCTTTCTTT
TRBD1	.	TRBV18	TRBJ2-7	CASSPRSGQGANEQYF	TGTGCCAGCTCACCGAGATCGGGACAGGGGGCCAACGAGCAGTACTTC
.	.	TRBV4-1	TRBJ1-2	CASSQDEGTYGYTF	TGCGCCAGCAGCCAAGATGAGGGCACCTATGGCTACACCTTC
.	.	TRBV30	TRBJ1-5	CAWSVGREGQPQHF	TGTGCCTGGAGTGTCGGCAGGGAAGGCCAGCCCCAGCATTTT
.	.	TRBV29-1	TRBJ2-4	CSGRRGAGDIQYF	TGCAGCGGCCGACGGGGGGCCGGGGACATTCAGTACTTC
.	once	TRBV9	TRBJ2-7	CASSVATGPYEQYF	TGTGCCAGCAGCGTAGCGACAGGTCCCTACGAGCAGTACTTC
TRBD1	.	TRBV5-1	TRBJ2-1	CASSLRTGGSYNEQFF	TGCGCCAGCAGCTTGCGAACAGGGGGGTCCTACAATGAGCAGTTCTTC
TRBD2	.	TRBV7-3	TRBJ2-2	CASSPGTSGELFF	TGTGCCAGCAGCCCCGGGACTAGCGGGGAGCTGTTTTTT
.	.	TRBV7-6	TRBJ2-5	CASSLSGRGQTQYF	TGTGCCAGCAGCTTATCCGGGAGGGGGCAGACCCAGTACTTC
.	.	TRBV30	TRBJ2-7	CAWSPEESTRGQYF	TGTGCCTGGAGTCCTGAGGAAAGTACTCGGGGGCAGTACTTC
.	.	TRBV28	TRBJ2-7	CASSVPTGREQYF	TGTGCCAGCAGTGTACCGACTGGTAGGGAGCAGTACTTC
.	.	TRBV21-1	TRBJ1-4	CASSKPFGREDEKLFF	TGTGCCAGCAGCAAACCCTTTGGCAGGGAGGACGAAAAACTGTTTTTT
TRBD2	once	TRBV9	TRBJ2-2	CASSARLAANTGELFF	TGTGCCAGCAGCGCCAGACTAGCAGCGAACACCGGGGAGCTGTTTTTT
TRBD1	.	TRBV4-2	TRBJ2-1	CASSQEDRVPYNEQFF	TGTGCCAGCAGCCAAGAAGACAGGGTACCCTACAATGAGCAGTTCTTC
.	.	TRBV28	TRBJ1-5	CASSSGGQPQHF	TGTGCCAGCAGCTCCGGTGGTCAGCCCCAGCATTTT
TRBD1	.	TRBV5-1	TRBJ1-5	CASSVGTGGQPQHF	TGCGCCAGCAGCGTCGGGACAGGGGGTCAGCCCCAGCATTTT
.	.	TRBV5-1	TRBJ2-7	CASSLVGQGGSLHEQYF	TGCGCCAGCAGCTTAGTTGGGCAGGGAGGCTCCCTTCACGAGCAGTACTTC
.	.	TRBV19	TRBJ1-5	CASSIAGMARNQPQHF	TGTGCCAGTAGTATAGCGGGGATGGCGCGCAATCAGCCCCAGCATTTT
TRBD2	.	TRBV11-2	TRBJ2-3	CASSPGLAGDTQYF	TGTGCCAGCAGCCCGGGACTAGCGGGGGATACGCAGTATTTT
.	.	TRBV27	TRBJ1-1	CASSLSIGRTITEAFF	TGTGCCAGCAGTTTAAGTATCGGCCGCACTATAACTGAAGCTTTCTTT
TRBD1	.	TRBV9	TRBJ2-7	CASSVSGQGFSEQYF	TGTGCCAGCAGCGTATCGGGACAGGGTTTTAGCGAGCAGTACTTC
TRBD1	.	TRBV5-4	TRBJ2-7	CASSPDRQGTEQYF	TGTGCCAGCAGCCCCGACCGACAGGGGACCGAGCAGTACTTC
TRBD1	.	TRBV29-1	TRBJ2-2	CSVTGTGGAGTGELFF	TGCAGCGTTACCGGGACAGGGGGCGCGGGCACCGGGGAGCTGTTTTTT
.	.	TRBV9	TRBJ2-5	CASSLGTGTNYQETQYF	TGTGCCAGCAGCCTCGGTACAGGGACCAACTACCAAGAGACCCAGTACTTC
.	.	TRBV7-2	TRBJ2-1	CASSLEGLADNEQFF	TGTGCCAGCAGCTTAGAGGGCCTAGCTGACAATGAGCAGTTCTTC
TRBD1	.	TRBV6-5	TRBJ2-2	CASSSGTGNNGELFF	TGTGCCAGCAGTTCCGGGACAGGGAACAACGGGGAGCTGTTTTTT
.	.	TRBV7-8	TRBJ2-5	CASSLERSTQYF	TGTGCCAGCAGCTTAGAGAGGTCGACCCAGTACTTC
TRBD1	.	TRBV28	TRBJ2-1	CATQVYRGSSYNEQFF	TGTGCCACCCAGGTGTACAGGGGGAGCTCCTACAATGAGCAGTTCTTC
TRBD2	.	TRBV5-4	TRBJ2-7	CASSFSGGAYEQYF	TGTGCCAGCAGCTTTAGCGGGGGGGCCTACGAGCAGTACTTC